One sample yielded the 26 T cell receptor beta chains listed below, sequenced in a study of CD4 T cells in relation to SARS-CoV-2 and coronaviruses. Before the COVID-19 pandemic, during about 2011-2019, CD4+ T cells were taken from unexposed donors. Sequencing used immunoSEQ multiplex PCR; TCRdb keeps in-frame clones, though not all of them. The sample has approximately 64,000 clones, approximately 94% seen once; the top ten hold around 0.13%. The sequencing sample was made of naive CD4+ T cells from PBMCs. Subset described: naive CD4+ T cells isolated by negative enrichment. The receptor source for this set is a human donor in good health.

This chain links TRBV2 with TRBJ1-5; unclear D gene. Germline V lookup: CDR1 SNHLY, CDR2 FYNNEI. The V gene lost 3 bases and the J gene lost 3 bases, with 15 bases spanning the gap. CDR3 length: 16 residues. CDR3 bases: TGTGCCAGCAGTGATTTGTTGGGAACTAACAATCAGCCCCAGCATTTT. This translates into CASSDLLGTNNQPQHF.

The V and J genes are TRBV2 and TRBJ2-2; weak D call: TRBD1 (6 bases). V lost 6 bases, J lost 4 bases, and 9 bases lay in between. This CDR3 has 13 amino acids. Germline CDR1 SNHLY, CDR2 FYNNEI. As DNA, the CDR3 is TGTGCCAGCAGCCCACAGGGCACCGGGGAGCTGTTTTTT. It is translated as CASSPQGTGELFF.

The rearrangement links TRBV2 to TRBJ2-5, with TRBD2 identical over 10 bases. The V gene end was trimmed by 7 bases and the J gene end by 5 bases; junction bases not matched to a gene: 10. Looked up from germline, CDR1 is SNHLY and CDR2 is FYNNEI. The CDR3 length is 15 residues. The CDR3 bases are TGTGCCAGCATGTTCCTAGCGGGAGTGTCTGAGACCCAGTACTTC. This sequence encodes CASMFLAGVSETQYF.

The chain couples TRBV7-8 to TRBJ1-5; no reliable D call. Germline assignment: CDR1 SGHVS and CDR2 FQNEAQ. Trimming shortened V by 1 base and J by 4 bases, and 14 bases separated the two germline ends. This CDR3 region has 16 residues. CDR3 nucleotide sequence: TGTGCCAGCAGCTTAGTGTCAGGACGGACGAATCAGCCCCAGCATTTT. This encodes CASSLVSGRTNQPQHF.

V and J are TRBV11-2 and TRBJ2-7, with TRBD2 as a possible D gene (7 bases). V lost 5 bases to trimming and J lost 4 bases, with 18 bases between them. The CDR3 loop spans 15 amino acids. The germline gives CDR1 SGHAT, CDR2 FQNNGV. The CDR3 nucleotides are TGTGCCAGCAGCAACGGGGGCGGGAGAGTGTACGAGCAGTACTTC. It codes for CASSNGGGRVYEQYF.

V gene TRBV11-2 combines with J gene TRBJ2-7; D call uncertain. Germline lookup yields CDR1 SGHAT and CDR2 FQNNGV. V was shortened by 4 bases and J by 3 bases, with 4 bases between the two germline ends. The CDR3 spans 11 residues. The DNA of the CDR3 is TGTGCCAGCAGCTCAAACTACGAGCAGTACTTC. Its translation: CASSSNYEQYF.

The sample holds one count of this clone. CDR3 residues: CATSKPLVGPTDTQYF. The CDR3 DNA reads as TGTGCCACCAGCAAACCCCTCGTGGGGCCCACAGATACGCAGTATTTT. The gene calls are TRBV15 and TRBJ2-3, with D maybe TRBD1 (5 bases). CDR1 and CDR2 from the germline V gene are LNHNV and YYDKDF (reference sequence). This CDR3 has 16 residues. Trimming shortened V by 4 bases and J by 2 bases, and 16 bases separated the two germline ends.

The rearrangement links TRBV27 to TRBJ2-5; maybe TRBD1 (6 bases). CDR1 and CDR2 from the germline V gene are MNHEY and SMNVEV (reference sequence). This CDR3 has 13 residues. Trimming left V 5 bases short and J 4 bases short, with 11 bases between. The CDR3 reads CASSLTGLETQYF. For the CDR3, the DNA is TGTGCCAGCAGTCTAACAGGGTTAGAGACCCAGTACTTC.

V and J are TRBV7-9 and TRBJ2-7; TRBD2 aligns across 7 bases. The CDR3 consists of 15 residues. V was pared by 5 bases and J by 4 bases, with 11 bases of the junction left unmatched. The V gene's germline CDR1 is SEHNR and CDR2 FQNEAQ (reference sequence). CDR3 protein: CASSPRGRAGYEQYF. CDR3 DNA sequence: TGTGCCAGCAGCCCACGGGGGAGGGCCGGATACGAGCAGTACTTC.

The chain uses TRBV7-3 and TRBJ2-1; D uncertain. The CDR3 consists of 12 residues. Germline lookup yields CDR1 SGHTA and CDR2 FQGTGA. V gave up 4 bases and J gave up 7 bases, with 8 bases separating them. The CDR3, as DNA: TGTGCCAGCAGCTCTATCGGTAATGAGCAGTTCTTC. Translating it yields CASSSIGNEQFF.

This clone has just one count. The chain links TRBV2 to TRBJ1-5; weak D call: TRBD1 (5 bases). Trimming left V 2 bases short and J 2 bases short, with 16 bases between. This CDR3 comprises 17 residues. Germline loops: CDR1 SNHLY, CDR2 FYNNEI. In DNA, the CDR3 is TGTGCCAGCAGTGAACAGGGTGGGGGTCGGGGCAATCAGCCCCAGCATTTT. Translated: CASSEQGGGRGNQPQHF.

The chain has TRBV27 and TRBJ2-3, with 11 bases fitting TRBD2. Germline values: CDR1 MNHEY, CDR2 SMNVEV (reference sequence). J was trimmed by 3 bases and V by 3 bases; bases with no gene match: 5. This CDR3 contains 16 residues. DNA of the CDR3: TGTGCCAGCAGTTTTGCTAGCGGGAGGAAAACAGATACGCAGTATTTT. Its protein product is CASSFASGRKTDTQYF.

This clone was recorded once. The genes are TRBV6-5 and TRBJ2-7; TRBD1 is a possible D gene (6 bases). This CDR3 has 13 amino acids. V gave up 6 bases and J gave up 6 bases, with 15 bases separating them. The germline gives CDR1 MNHEY, CDR2 SVGAGI. This CDR3 is CASRVGGTGEQYF. The DNA for the CDR3 is TGTGCCAGCAGAGTAGGGGGAACTGGCGAGCAGTACTTC.

The chain links TRBV3-1 (or the pseudogene TRBV3-2) to TRBJ1-4; 7 bases fit TRBD1. Trimming at V came to 5 bases and at J to 2 bases, leaving 2 bases not matched to a gene. Germline V gives CDR1 LGHDT, CDR2 YNNKEL (reference sequence). The CDR3 spans 14 residues. The CDR3 loop is CASSGTATNEKLFF. The CDR3 DNA follows: TGTGCCAGCAGCGGGACAGCCACTAATGAAAAACTGTTTTTT.

The rearrangement joins TRBV28 to TRBJ1-1; D gene ambiguous. Germline CDR1 MDHEN, CDR2 SYDVKM. V was shortened by 6 bases and J by 4 bases, with 12 bases between the two germline ends. CDR3 length: 13 residues. In DNA form, the CDR3 reads TGTGCCAGCAGCCTATTAAGTCCCACTGAAGCTTTCTTT. It translates to CASSLLSPTEAFF.

The V call is TRBV28, the J call TRBJ2-7; D is ambiguous. This CDR3 region has 14 residues. V was cut by 5 bases and J by 1 base, with 12 bases left in between. In germline, CDR1 is MDHEN, CDR2 SYDVKM. CDR3 residues: CASSPPTRSYEQYF. In DNA, the CDR3 is TGTGCCAGCAGTCCCCCGACCAGGTCCTACGAGCAGTACTTC.

This sequence joins TRBV4-2 and TRBJ2-7, with 7 bases aligning to TRBD1. CDR1 is LGHNA and CDR2 is YNFKEQ in the germline V gene. The CDR3 totals 17 residues. Germline trimming cut 0 bases from V and 1 base from J; bases unmatched to any gene: 9. CDR3 sequence reads: CASSQDSRGRSSYEQYF. CDR3 coding DNA: TGTGCCAGCAGCCAAGATTCAAGGGGGCGTTCGTCCTACGAGCAGTACTTC.

V is TRBV5-1 and J is TRBJ2-2; D is ambiguous. The CDR3 extends over 12 amino acids. The germline CDR1 and CDR2 sequences are SGHRS and YFSETQ. Trimming shortened V by 5 bases and J by 3 bases, and 5 bases separated the two germline ends. CDR3 DNA: TGCGCCAGCAGACCCGACACCGGGGAGCTGTTTTTT. It encodes CASRPDTGELFF.

CDR3: CASSPSGSGTYEQYF. Written as DNA, the CDR3 is TGTGCCAGCAGTCCGAGCGGGAGTGGTACCTACGAGCAGTACTTC. V usage is TRBV28 and J usage is TRBJ2-7, with 8 nucleotides matching TRBD2. The CDR3 length is 15 residues. V lost 5 bases to trimming and J lost 2 bases; unmatched junction nucleotides: 8. CDR1 and CDR2 from the germline V gene are MDHEN and SYDVKM.

This rearrangement joins TRBV29-1 to TRBJ1-1; no definite D call. Trimming left V 6 bases short and J 1 base short, with 9 bases between. The germline CDR1 and CDR2 sequences are SQVTM and ANQGSEA. The CDR3 has 12 amino acids. The CDR3 DNA sequence: TGCAGCGTCGGCCGGGGGAACACTGAAGCTTTCTTT. This sequence encodes CSVGRGNTEAFF.

This clone was found a few times. The chain has TRBV3-1 (or the pseudogene TRBV3-2) and TRBJ2-3; 8 bases fit TRBD2. The germline V gene encodes CDR1 LGHDT and CDR2 YNNKEL (reference sequence). V trimming: 0 bases; J trimming: 1 base; junction bases outside the gene matches: 3. The CDR3 loop spans 16 amino acids. The CDR3 region has the DNA TGTGCCAGCAGCCAAGATCTGGGACTAGGCACAGATACGCAGTATTTT. Amino acid sequence: CASSQDLGLGTDTQYF.

This clone has only one observation. The CDR3 nucleotides are TGTGCCACCAGCGCGGCGTCACCCCGGGATACGCAGTATTTT. It codes for CATSAASPRDTQYF. This chain links TRBV19 with TRBJ2-3; unclear D gene. V lost 10 bases and J 6 bases, leaving 20 bases between the germline ends. Germline CDR1 is LNHDA and CDR2 is SQIVND (reference sequence). The CDR3 has 14 residues.

The chain joins TRBV6-5 to TRBJ2-7; 10 positions match TRBD1. The length of the CDR3 is 15 residues. J lost 4 bases, V lost 8 bases, and 11 bases had no gene match. Germline V gene sequence: CDR1 MNHEY, CDR2 SVGAGI. CDR3 region: CASHKIGQGVYEQYF. The CDR3 DNA sequence: TGTGCCAGCCACAAAATTGGACAGGGGGTTTACGAGCAGTACTTC.

This clone was counted once. V and J are TRBV27 and TRBJ2-7, with 9 bases aligning to TRBD1. The CDR3 runs to 15 residues. Trimming at V came to 6 bases and at J to 0 bases, leaving 6 bases not matched to a gene. The germline gives CDR1 MNHEY, CDR2 SMNVEV (reference sequence). The CDR3 is CASRTGTGSSYEQYF. CDR3 DNA: TGTGCCAGCAGGACCGGGACAGGGAGCTCCTACGAGCAGTACTTC.

This clone came up a few times. V and J are TRBV12-3 or TRBV12-4 and TRBJ2-7; D not resolved. Trimming removed 2 bases at V and 3 bases at J, with 5 bases between. The CDR3 totals 12 residues. The CDR3 coding sequence is TGTGCCAGCAGTTTACGGTACTACGAGCAGTACTTC. Amino acid sequence: CASSLRYYEQYF.

This chain joins TRBV6-2 or TRBV6-3 and TRBJ1-5; 8 nucleotides line up with TRBD1. Trimming cost V 5 bases and J 4 bases; bases outside gene matches: 10. CDR3 length equals 16 residues. Germline V gives CDR1 MNHEY, CDR2 SVGEGT. CDR3 coding DNA: TGTGCCAGCAGTAGCCCCGAGACAGGGGAGAATCAGCCCCAGCATTTT. Its translation: CASSSPETGENQPQHF.